The 19 T cell receptor beta chains below were found in one sample sequenced in a study of shared clonotypes between healthy human individuals (dated by TCRdb to 2018 to 2021). The library was obtained by the immunoSEQ multiplex PCR assay. TCRdb retrieved this table from immuneACCESS and kept in-frame rearrangements only. Not all clones are present; in checked studies, unresolved V genes account for under half, and no reason is known for the remainder. Within this sample are fewer than 1.6 million clones, with 97% to 99% of them counted one time only. The ten largest clones add up to about 0.35% of the sample. Sequenced sample: naive CD4+ T cells sorted from blood. What this sample's cell subset or site label stands for: CD45RA+ positively selected. These receptors all stem from a man in his thirties or forties in good health.

J is TRBJ2-5 and V is TRBV9; 9 bases line up with TRBD2. The V segment lost 0 bases and the J segment 5 bases; nucleotides outside the gene matches: 8. The CDR3 contains 16 residues. In germline, CDR1 is SGDLS, CDR2 YYNGEE. The CDR3 protein is CASSVVASGIGETQYF. The CDR3 bases are TGTGCCAGCAGCGTAGTTGCTAGCGGGATCGGTGAGACCCAGTACTTC.

V usage is TRBV5-5 and J usage is TRBJ2-5, with 12 bases fitting TRBD2. After removal of 0 bases from V and 3 bases from J, the junction contained 3 bases not matched to a gene. The CDR3 totals 16 residues. Looked up from germline, CDR1 is SGHKS and CDR2 is YYEKEE (reference sequence). The CDR3 loop reads CASSLGLAGVEETQYF. The CDR3 region has the DNA TGTGCCAGCAGCTTGGGACTAGCGGGAGTTGAAGAGACCCAGTACTTC.

V usage is TRBV10-3 and J usage is TRBJ2-5, with D maybe TRBD1 (5 bases). The CDR3 contains 14 residues. Germline CDR1 reads ENHRY; CDR2 reads SYGVKD. V was shortened by 0 bases and J by 3 bases, with 8 bases between the two germline ends. The DNA of the CDR3 is TGTGCCATCAGTGAGTCGGCGACAGAAGAGACCCAGTACTTC. Translating it yields CAISESATEETQYF.

The chain has TRBV9 and TRBJ2-2; D remains ambiguous. CDR1 and CDR2 from the germline V gene are SGDLS and YYNGEE. V lost 0 bases and J 7 bases, leaving 7 bases between the germline ends. The CDR3 covers 13 residues. The CDR3 DNA reads TGTGCCAGCAGCGTAGTAAGAGGCGGGGAGCTGTTTTTT. This gives the protein CASSVVRGGELFF.

About this clone itself: The same CDR3 can be traced to other DNA sequences in this sample. The V and J genes are TRBV7-9 and TRBJ2-7, with TRBD1 as a possible D gene (5 bases). Deletions cut 3 bases from V and 0 bases from J, with 6 bases between. The CDR3 is 13 amino acids. In germline, CDR1 is SEHNR, CDR2 FQNEAQ (reference sequence). The CDR3 sequence is CASSLTASYEQYF. DNA of the CDR3: TGTGCCAGCAGCTTGACAGCCTCCTACGAGCAGTACTTC.

This chain connects TRBV5-4 to TRBJ1-4; tentatively, D is TRBD1 (6 bases). The CDR3 consists of 14 residues. Per the germline V gene, CDR1 is SGHNT and CDR2 is YYREEE (reference sequence). Trimming removed 1 base from V and 6 bases from J, with 10 bases in between. CDR3 DNA: TGTGCCAGCAGCTTGAGAGGGGGTGATGAAAAACTGTTTTTT. This translates into CASSLRGGDEKLFF.

This clone has only one observation. The chain recombines TRBV5-4 with TRBJ1-4; TRBD1 matches 10 bases. After removal of 2 bases from V and 6 bases from J, the junction contained 7 bases not matched to a gene. This CDR3 comprises 16 residues. Per germline, CDR1 SGHNT and CDR2 YYREEE (reference sequence). The CDR3 DNA sequence: TGTGCCAGCAGCTTATCTATAGGGACAGGGGATGAAAAACTGTTTTTT. Protein product: CASSLSIGTGDEKLFF.

The chain couples TRBV6-1 to TRBJ1-2, with D possibly TRBD1 on 5 matching bases. The CDR3 has 15 residues. Trimming removed 4 bases at V and 0 bases at J, with 12 bases between. The V gene's germline CDR1 is MNHNS and CDR2 SASEGT. The CDR3 loop reads CASSGLTVPNYGYTF. CDR3 nucleotide sequence: TGTGCCAGCAGTGGCCTGACAGTTCCTAACTATGGCTACACCTTC.

The chain joins TRBV19 to TRBJ2-3; D remains ambiguous. Trimming took off 5 bases at V and 2 bases at J, with 14 bases between the two ends. The CDR3 has 15 residues. Germline assignment: CDR1 LNHDA and CDR2 SQIVND (reference sequence). The CDR3 coding sequence is TGTGCCAGTAGTGCTCCAAAGGGCCTCACAGATACGCAGTATTTT. This sequence encodes CASSAPKGLTDTQYF.

CDR3 amino acids: CASSPRGEHQPQHF. The CDR3 DNA is TGTGCCAGTAGTCCCCGAGGGGAACATCAGCCCCAGCATTTT. The chain couples TRBV19 to TRBJ1-5, with D perhaps TRBD1 (5 bases). Germline values: CDR1 LNHDA, CDR2 SQIVND (reference sequence). The CDR3 length is 14 residues. Trimming shortened V by 5 bases and J by 5 bases, and 13 bases separated the two germline ends.

V is TRBV19 and J is TRBJ1-5; D gene uncertain. Trimming took 6 bases from V and 4 from J, leaving 10 bases between them. Germline CDR1 LNHDA, CDR2 SQIVND (reference sequence). This CDR3 spans 13 amino acids. This CDR3 is CASRGMQNQPQHF. As DNA, the CDR3 is TGTGCCAGTAGGGGTATGCAAAATCAGCCCCAGCATTTT.

The count of this clone is one. The chain has TRBV2 and TRBJ1-4; 7 bases are shared with TRBD1. The trim removed 3 bases at V and 14 bases at J, leaving 3 bases unmatched. CDR1 is SNHLY and CDR2 is FYNNEI in the germline V gene. The CDR3 runs to 11 residues. CDR3 protein: CASSDPGQLFF. The CDR3 DNA reads TGTGCCAGCAGTGACCCGGGACAGCTGTTTTTT.

The chain joins TRBV4-2 to TRBJ2-5; D might be TRBD2 (6 bases). The CDR3 is 16 amino acids. The V gene's germline CDR1 is LGHNA and CDR2 YNFKEQ. V was trimmed by 0 bases and J by 4 bases, leaving 15 bases between them. CDR3 residues: CASSQDPHGSSETQYF. The CDR3 DNA is TGTGCCAGCAGCCAAGATCCGCACGGGAGCTCAGAGACCCAGTACTTC.

The chain is built from TRBV18 and TRBJ2-2; D gene uncertain. The V and J ends lost 6 bases and 6 bases respectively, with 14 bases between them. CDR1 and CDR2 from the germline V gene are KGHSH and LQKENI. The length of the CDR3 is 14 residues. The chain's CDR3 is CASSLRSVPGELFF. The CDR3 DNA reads TGTGCCAGCTCCTTGCGGTCGGTCCCCGGGGAGCTGTTTTTT.

V is TRBV15 and J is TRBJ2-7; a possible D gene is TRBD1 (5 bases). The CDR3 has 13 residues. V was clipped by 0 bases and J by 3 bases, with 6 bases between them. Germline loops: CDR1 LNHNV, CDR2 YYDKDF (reference sequence). This CDR3 is CATSRETDYEQYF. The CDR3, as DNA: TGTGCCACCAGCAGAGAGACAGACTACGAGCAGTACTTC. The full variable domain, its missing parts supplied by reference TRBV15 and TRBJ2-7, is DAMVIQNPRYQVTQFGKPVTLSCSQTLNHNVMYWYQQKSSQAPKLLFHYYDKDFNNEADTPDNFQSRRPNTSFCFLDIRSPGLGDTAMYLCATSRETDYEQYFGPGTRLTVT.

The J gene is TRBJ2-1, the V gene TRBV28, with 9 bases lining up with TRBD2. Losses at the gene ends were 7 bases for V and 9 bases for J; bases not matched to a gene: 10. The CDR3 covers 14 residues. Germline assignment: CDR1 MDHEN and CDR2 SYDVKM. The CDR3 coding sequence is TGTGCCAGCACTCTAGCGGGACCCTATGGTGAGCAGTTCTTC. It translates to CASTLAGPYGEQFF.

The V gene is TRBV5-1, the J gene TRBJ2-7; possibly TRBD1 or TRBD2 for D (5 bases each). CDR3 length: 15 residues. V gave up 0 bases and J gave up 0 bases, with 10 bases separating them. Germline V lookup: CDR1 SGHRS, CDR2 YFSETQ. The CDR3 here is CASSLAWDGSYEQYF. CDR3 DNA sequence: TGCGCCAGCAGCTTGGCATGGGACGGCTCCTACGAGCAGTACTTC.

This sequence joins TRBV4-2 and TRBJ1-3; D unclear. V was clipped by 0 bases and J by 0 bases, with 12 bases between them. Germline V gives CDR1 LGHNA, CDR2 YNFKEQ. The CDR3 has 17 residues. The CDR3 nucleotides are TGTGCCAGCAGCCAAGATGACATTGGAGTCTCTGGAAACACCATATATTTT. Amino acid sequence: CASSQDDIGVSGNTIYF.

On this clone itself: The same CDR3 also results from other DNA sequences found in this sample. The chain links TRBV5-4 to TRBJ2-5; D may correspond to TRBD1 or TRBD2 (5 bases each). V shed 0 bases and J shed 4 bases, with 7 bases lying between them. This CDR3 is 13 amino acids long. In germline, CDR1 is SGHNT, CDR2 YYREEE (reference sequence). The CDR3 region is CASSLGGRETQYF. Written as DNA, the CDR3 is TGTGCCAGCAGCTTGGGGGGGAGAGAGACCCAGTACTTC.